The rows below give T cell receptor beta chains drawn from one sample of a study of blood T cell repertoires in COVID-19. The table came from immunoSEQ multiplex PCR; TCRdb's copy has only in-frame clones and leaves some out. The sample has a few hundred thousand clones, about 82% seen once. The sequenced sample was peripheral blood. These receptors all come from a human donor in a cohort sampled during active COVID-19. Both conserved end residues are part of each CDR3. The D gene is left open where the match is weak. For some rows the clone size is stated as once, few or many, or as a class when expanded; others skip it.

J: TRBJ1-1; D: -; size: -; V: TRBV18; CDR3: CASSPSVNTEAFF; DNA: TGTGCCAGCTCACCGTCTGTGAACACTGAAGCTTTCTTT
J: TRBJ2-7; D: -; size: -; V: TRBV15; CDR3: CATVGSSYEQYF; DNA: TGTGCCACCGTGGGGAGCTCCTACGAGCAGTACTTC
J: TRBJ1-1; D: -; size: -; V: TRBV5-1; CDR3: CASSTTGQPNTEAFF; DNA: TGCGCCAGCAGCACGACCGGACAGCCTAACACTGAAGCTTTCTTT
J: TRBJ2-1; D: TRBD2; size: -; V: TRBV7-3; CDR3: CASSLSGGLAGGPYNEQFF; DNA: TGTGCCAGCAGCTTAAGCGGCGGGCTAGCGGGGGGCCCTTACAATGAGCAGTTCTTC
J: TRBJ2-1; D: TRBD1; size: once; V: TRBV29-1; CDR3: CSARTGPYNEQFF; DNA: TGCAGCGCACGGACAGGGCCCTACAATGAGCAGTTCTTC
J: TRBJ2-5; D: TRBD1; size: -; V: TRBV7-9; CDR3: CASSLRSGGETQYF; DNA: TGTGCCAGCAGCTTACGTTCAGGGGGAGAGACCCAGTACTTC
J: TRBJ1-1; D: -; size: -; V: TRBV30; CDR3: CAWSDTGHTEAFF; DNA: TGTGCCTGGAGTGATACAGGGCACACTGAAGCTTTCTTT
J: TRBJ2-1; D: -; size: -; V: TRBV7-9; CDR3: CASSFARGEQFF; DNA: TGTGCCAGCAGCTTTGCAAGAGGCGAGCAGTTCTTC
J: TRBJ2-2; D: -; size: -; V: TRBV24-1; CDR3: CATSDFGGGTDGELFF; DNA: TGTGCCACCAGTGATTTCGGTGGGGGCACTGACGGGGAGCTGTTTTTT
J: TRBJ2-7; D: TRBD1; size: -; V: TRBV27; CDR3: CASTPGQGPYEQYF; DNA: TGTGCCAGCACCCCAGGACAGGGCCCCTACGAGCAGTACTTC
J: TRBJ1-2; D: -; size: -; V: TRBV3-1/TRBV3-2; CDR3: CASSQALRGAYGYTF; DNA: TGTGCCAGCAGCCAAGCCTTGCGGGGGGCCTATGGCTACACCTTC
J: TRBJ1-1; D: TRBD1; size: -; V: TRBV10-1; CDR3: CASSLGTGNTEAFF; DNA: TGCGCCAGCAGTCTGGGGACAGGGAACACTGAAGCTTTCTTT
J: TRBJ1-2; D: TRBD1; size: -; V: TRBV6-5; CDR3: CASSRLDRDSYGYTF; DNA: TGTGCCAGCAGCCGATTAGACAGGGACAGTTATGGCTACACCTTC
J: TRBJ2-2; D: TRBD1; size: -; V: TRBV7-9; CDR3: CASSLRDRENAGELFF; DNA: TGTGCCAGCAGCTTAAGAGACAGGGAAAATGCCGGGGAGCTGTTTTTT
J: TRBJ2-7; D: TRBD1; size: -; V: TRBV3-1/TRBV3-2; CDR3: CASSQGPTGVHEQYF; DNA: TGTGCCAGCAGCCAAGGACCAACAGGGGTCCACGAGCAGTACTTC
J: TRBJ2-7; D: -; size: -; V: TRBV7-8; CDR3: CASSLDRADYEQYF; DNA: TGTGCCAGCAGCTTAGACAGGGCCGACTACGAGCAGTACTTC
J: TRBJ2-2; D: -; size: -; V: TRBV6-5; CDR3: CASSLSGANTGELFF; DNA: TGTGCCAGCAGTCTTAGCGGCGCGAACACCGGGGAGCTGTTTTTT
J: TRBJ2-3; D: -; size: -; V: TRBV6-5; CDR3: CASSYTVAGRTDTQYF; DNA: TGTGCCAGCAGTTACACCGTGGCAGGTAGAACAGATACGCAGTATTTT
J: TRBJ2-7; D: -; size: -; V: TRBV5-1; CDR3: CASSPSGTHYEQYF; DNA: TGCGCCAGCAGCCCGTCCGGGACACACTACGAGCAGTACTTC